A selection of T cell receptor beta chains follows, all from one sample in a study of blood T cell repertoires in COVID-19. Measured with immunoSEQ multiplex PCR; TCRdb has only the in-frame clones, and not every one. The sample contains roughly 100,000 clones, approximately 84% of which appear only once. The specimen sequenced was peripheral blood. The receptor set was obtained from a human donor in a cohort sampled during active COVID-19. Each CDR3 is given without its conserved first and last residue.

v_call,cdr3_length,cdr3_aa
TRBV7-2,15,ASSLVFSGLGTDTQY
TRBV7-2,15,ASSSRNGAPRGNIQY
TRBV5-4,13,ASSERTGYPNEQF
TRBV7-2,14,ASSLGGTGNLDIQY
TRBV5-1,12,ASSQGGNNSPLH
TRBV15,16,ATSRERLAGGPTDTQY
TRBV7-2,16,ASSLAPNTGGRFEKLF
TRBV5-1,10,ASSFGSGGYT
TRBV11-2,12,ASSLDLGLYEQY
TRBV19,12,ASSIGGGDSPLH
TRBV7-8,17,ASSTKAGTGGFSNQPQH
TRBV2,12,ASSDRGYAEKLF
TRBV18,13,ASSPRQGAWETQY
TRBV3-1/TRBV3-2,9,ASRGGTEAF
TRBV7-9,10,ASSSRSVGYT
TRBV6-5,10,ASRAGGTEAF
TRBV7-9,12,ASSPTGSVGKLF
TRBV7-2,14,ASSARLAGGTDTQY
TRBV7-2,11,ASSLGPSGEQF
TRBV4-2,14,ASSQERTNSNEKLF
TRBV5-1,11,ASRVGPAGEAF
TRBV12-3/TRBV12-4,11,ASSPGQRTRQY
TRBV4-2,16,ASSQDRRGQSSGNTIY
TRBV6-4,13,ASSPKQGRITEAF
TRBV6-5,13,ASTPVWGGTDTQY
TRBV27,14,ASSPGGRYGTYEQY
TRBV20-1,8,SASSGIQY
TRBV27,14,ASSQTGGWAGNTIY
TRBV9,11,ASSPTGTTEAF